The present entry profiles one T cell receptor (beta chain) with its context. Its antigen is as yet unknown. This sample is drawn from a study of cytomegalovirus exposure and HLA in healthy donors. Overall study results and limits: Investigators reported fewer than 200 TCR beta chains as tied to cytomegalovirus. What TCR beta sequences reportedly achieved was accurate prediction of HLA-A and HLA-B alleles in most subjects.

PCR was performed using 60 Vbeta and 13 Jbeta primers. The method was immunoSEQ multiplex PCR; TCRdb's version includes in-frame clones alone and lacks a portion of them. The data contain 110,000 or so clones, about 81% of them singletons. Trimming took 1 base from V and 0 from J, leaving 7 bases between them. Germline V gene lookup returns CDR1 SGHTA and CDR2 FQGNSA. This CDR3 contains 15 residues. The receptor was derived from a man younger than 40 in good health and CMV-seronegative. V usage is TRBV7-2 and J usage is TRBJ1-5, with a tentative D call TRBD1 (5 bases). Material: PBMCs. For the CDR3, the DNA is TGTGCCAGCAGCTTAGACAGGTATAGCAATCAGCCCCAGCATTTT. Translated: CASSLDRYSNQPQHF. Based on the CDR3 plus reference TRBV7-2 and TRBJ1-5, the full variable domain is GAGVSQSPSNKVTEKGKDVELRCDPISGHTALYWYRQSLGQGLEFLIYFQGNSAPDKSGLPSDRFSAERTGGSVSTLTIQRTQQEDSAVYLCASSLDRYSNQPQHFGDGTRLSIL.